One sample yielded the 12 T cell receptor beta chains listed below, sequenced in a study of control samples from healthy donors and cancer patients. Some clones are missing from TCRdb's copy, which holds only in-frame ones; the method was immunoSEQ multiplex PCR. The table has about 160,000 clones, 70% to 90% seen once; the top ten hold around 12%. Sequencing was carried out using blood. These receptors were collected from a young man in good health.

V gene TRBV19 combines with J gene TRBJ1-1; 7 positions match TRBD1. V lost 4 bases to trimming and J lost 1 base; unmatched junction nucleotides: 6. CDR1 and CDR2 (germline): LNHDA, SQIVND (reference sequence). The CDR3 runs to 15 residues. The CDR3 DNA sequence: TGTGCCAGTAGTAAACTTAGGGGGCAGAACACTGAAGCTTTCTTT. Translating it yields CASSKLRGQNTEAFF.

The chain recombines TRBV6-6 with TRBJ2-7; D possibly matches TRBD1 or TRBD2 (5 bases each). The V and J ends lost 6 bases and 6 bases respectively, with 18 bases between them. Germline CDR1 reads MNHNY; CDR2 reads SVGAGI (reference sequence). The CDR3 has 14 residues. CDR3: CASRNREGSSEQYF. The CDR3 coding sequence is TGTGCCAGCAGAAATCGTGAGGGGTCATCCGAGCAGTACTTC.

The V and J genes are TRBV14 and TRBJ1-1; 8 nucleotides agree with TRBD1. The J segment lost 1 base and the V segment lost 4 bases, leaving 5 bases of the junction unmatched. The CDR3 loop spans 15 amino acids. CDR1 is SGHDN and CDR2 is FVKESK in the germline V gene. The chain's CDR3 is CASSPGQGGNTEAFF. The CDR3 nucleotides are TGTGCCAGCAGCCCCGGACAGGGAGGGAACACTGAAGCTTTCTTT.

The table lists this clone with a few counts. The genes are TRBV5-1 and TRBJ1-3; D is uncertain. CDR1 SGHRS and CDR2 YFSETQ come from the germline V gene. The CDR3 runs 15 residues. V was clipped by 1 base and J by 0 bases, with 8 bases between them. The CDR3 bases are TGCGCCAGCAGCTTGTCGGGGAGCTCTGGAAACACCATATATTTT. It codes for CASSLSGSSGNTIYF.

CDR3 region: CASSLDTRTDTQYF. As DNA, the CDR3 is TGTGCCAGCAGCTTGGACACCCGCACAGATACGCAGTATTTT. The rearrangement uses TRBV5-4 and TRBJ2-3; D remains unclear. Germline values: CDR1 SGHNT, CDR2 YYREEE (reference sequence). The V end was cut by 0 bases, the J end by 1 base, with 6 bases between. The CDR3 is 14 amino acids.

The CDR3 protein is CASSPINTGELFF. CDR3 in DNA: TGTGCCAGCAGCCCCATTAACACCGGGGAGCTGTTTTTT. The chain has TRBV3-1 (or the pseudogene TRBV3-2) and TRBJ2-2; D is unclear. Trimming pared 4 bases from V and 2 bases from J, leaving 5 bases between. The CDR3 has 13 amino acids. Germline V gives CDR1 LGHDT, CDR2 YNNKEL (reference sequence).

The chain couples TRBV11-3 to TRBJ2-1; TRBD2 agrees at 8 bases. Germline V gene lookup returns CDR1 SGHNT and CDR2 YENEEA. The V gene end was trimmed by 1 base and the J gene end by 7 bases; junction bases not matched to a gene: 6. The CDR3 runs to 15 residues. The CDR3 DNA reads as TGTGCCAGCAGCTTAGGAGCGGGAGAGTCTAATGAGCAGTTCTTC. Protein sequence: CASSLGAGESNEQFF.

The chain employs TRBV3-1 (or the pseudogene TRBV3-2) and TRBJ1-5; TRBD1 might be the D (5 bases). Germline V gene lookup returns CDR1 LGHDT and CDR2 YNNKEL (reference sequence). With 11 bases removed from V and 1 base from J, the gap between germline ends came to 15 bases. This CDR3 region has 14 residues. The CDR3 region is CAVPGPSSNQPQHF. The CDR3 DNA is TGTGCCGTTCCGGGACCTTCGAGCAATCAGCCCCAGCATTTT.

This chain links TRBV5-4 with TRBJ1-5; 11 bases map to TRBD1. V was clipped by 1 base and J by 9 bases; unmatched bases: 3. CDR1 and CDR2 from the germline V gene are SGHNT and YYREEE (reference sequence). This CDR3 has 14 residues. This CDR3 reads CASSLWGTGGPQHF. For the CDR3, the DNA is TGTGCCAGCAGCTTGTGGGGGACAGGGGGGCCCCAGCATTTT.

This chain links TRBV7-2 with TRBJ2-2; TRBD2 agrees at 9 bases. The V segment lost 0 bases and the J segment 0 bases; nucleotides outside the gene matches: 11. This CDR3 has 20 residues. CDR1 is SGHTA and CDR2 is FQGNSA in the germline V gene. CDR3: CASSLAPTSGFSSNTGELFF. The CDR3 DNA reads TGTGCCAGCAGCTTAGCTCCGACTAGCGGCTTCTCCTCGAACACCGGGGAGCTGTTTTTT.

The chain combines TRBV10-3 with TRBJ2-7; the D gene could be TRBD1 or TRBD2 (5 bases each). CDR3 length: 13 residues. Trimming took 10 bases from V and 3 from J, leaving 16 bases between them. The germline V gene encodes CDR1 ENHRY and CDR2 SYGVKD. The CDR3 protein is CATAGTGVYEQYF. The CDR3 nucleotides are TGTGCCACCGCAGGGACGGGTGTCTACGAGCAGTACTTC.

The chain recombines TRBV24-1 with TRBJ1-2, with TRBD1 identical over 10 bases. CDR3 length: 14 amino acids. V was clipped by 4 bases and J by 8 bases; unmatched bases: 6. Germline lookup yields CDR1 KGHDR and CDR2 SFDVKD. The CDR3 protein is CATSDDRGLGGYTF. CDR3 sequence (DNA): TGTGCCACCAGTGACGACAGGGGGCTAGGAGGCTACACCTTC.